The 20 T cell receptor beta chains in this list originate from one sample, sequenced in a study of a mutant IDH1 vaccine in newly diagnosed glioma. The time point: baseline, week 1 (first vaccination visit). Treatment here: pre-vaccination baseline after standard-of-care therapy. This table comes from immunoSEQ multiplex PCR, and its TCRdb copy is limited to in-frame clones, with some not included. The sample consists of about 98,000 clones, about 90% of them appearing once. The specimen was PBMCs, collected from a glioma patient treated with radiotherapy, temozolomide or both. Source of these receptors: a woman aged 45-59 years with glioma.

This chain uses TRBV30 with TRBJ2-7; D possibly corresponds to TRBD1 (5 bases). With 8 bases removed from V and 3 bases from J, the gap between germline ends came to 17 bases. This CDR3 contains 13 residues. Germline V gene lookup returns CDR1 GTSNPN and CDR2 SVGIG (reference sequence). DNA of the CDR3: TGTGCCCACCAGGGAAATTCCGACTACGAGCAGTACTTC. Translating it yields CAHQGNSDYEQYF.

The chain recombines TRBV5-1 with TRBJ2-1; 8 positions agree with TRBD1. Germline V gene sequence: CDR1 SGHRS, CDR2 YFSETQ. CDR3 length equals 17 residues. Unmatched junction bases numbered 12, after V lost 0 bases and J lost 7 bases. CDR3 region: CASSLGGVGQVKNEQFF. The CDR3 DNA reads TGCGCCAGCAGCTTGGGAGGGGTGGGACAGGTCAAGAATGAGCAGTTCTTC.

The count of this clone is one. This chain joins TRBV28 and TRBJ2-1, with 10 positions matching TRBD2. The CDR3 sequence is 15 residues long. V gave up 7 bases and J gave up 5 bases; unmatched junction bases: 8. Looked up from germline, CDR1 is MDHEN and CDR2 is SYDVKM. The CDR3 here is CASKIAGGPHNEQFF. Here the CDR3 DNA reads TGTGCCAGCAAAATAGCGGGAGGTCCTCACAATGAGCAGTTCTTC.

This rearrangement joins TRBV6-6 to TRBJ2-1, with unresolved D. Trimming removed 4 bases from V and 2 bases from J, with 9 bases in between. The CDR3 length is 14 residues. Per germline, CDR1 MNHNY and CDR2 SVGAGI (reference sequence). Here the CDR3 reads CASSFGETYNEQFF. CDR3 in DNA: TGTGCCAGCAGTTTTGGCGAGACCTACAATGAGCAGTTCTTC.

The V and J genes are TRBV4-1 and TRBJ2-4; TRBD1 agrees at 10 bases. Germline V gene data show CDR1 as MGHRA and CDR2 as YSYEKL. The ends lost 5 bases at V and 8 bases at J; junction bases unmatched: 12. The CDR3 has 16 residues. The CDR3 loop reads CASSGGQGFGNDIQYF. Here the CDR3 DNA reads TGCGCCAGCAGCGGGGGACAGGGGTTCGGTAATGACATTCAGTACTTC.

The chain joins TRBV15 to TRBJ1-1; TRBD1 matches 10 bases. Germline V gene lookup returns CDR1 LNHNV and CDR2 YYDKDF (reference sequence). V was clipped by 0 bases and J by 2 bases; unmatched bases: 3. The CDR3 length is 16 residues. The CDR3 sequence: CATSRDWTGGNTEAFF. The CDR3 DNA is TGTGCCACCAGCAGAGACTGGACAGGGGGTAACACTGAAGCTTTCTTT.

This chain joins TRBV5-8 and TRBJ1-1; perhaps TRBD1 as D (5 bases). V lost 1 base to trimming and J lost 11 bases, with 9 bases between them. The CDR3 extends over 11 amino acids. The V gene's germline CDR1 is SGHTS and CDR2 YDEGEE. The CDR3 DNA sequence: TGTGCCAGCAGCTTGTTAGGGGTTGCTTTCTTT. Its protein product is CASSLLGVAFF.

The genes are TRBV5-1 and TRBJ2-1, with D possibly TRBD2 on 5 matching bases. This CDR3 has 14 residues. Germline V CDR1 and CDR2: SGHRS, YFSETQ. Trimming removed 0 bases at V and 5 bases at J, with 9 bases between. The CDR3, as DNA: TGCGCCAGCAGCTTGGGGGAGACCGACAATGAGCAGTTCTTC. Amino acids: CASSLGETDNEQFF.

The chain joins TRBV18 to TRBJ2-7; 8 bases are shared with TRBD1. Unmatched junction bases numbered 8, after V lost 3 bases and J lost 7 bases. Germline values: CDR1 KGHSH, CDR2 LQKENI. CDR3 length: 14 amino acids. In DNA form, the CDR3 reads TGTGCCAGCTCACCCGGGACAGGACAACCGGAGCAGTACTTC. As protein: CASSPGTGQPEQYF.

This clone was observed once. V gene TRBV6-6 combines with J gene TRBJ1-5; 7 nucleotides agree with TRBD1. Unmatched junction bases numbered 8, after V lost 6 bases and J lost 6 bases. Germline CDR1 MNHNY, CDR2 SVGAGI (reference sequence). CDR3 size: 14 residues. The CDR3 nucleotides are TGTGCCAGCAGCGCACAGGGGATCAGTCAGCCCCAGCATTTT. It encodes CASSAQGISQPQHF.

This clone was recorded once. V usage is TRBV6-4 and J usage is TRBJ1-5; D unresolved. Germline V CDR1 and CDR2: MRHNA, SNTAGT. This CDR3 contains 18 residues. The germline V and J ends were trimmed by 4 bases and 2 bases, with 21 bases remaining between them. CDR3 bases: TGTGCCAGCAGTGGGTTCGTGAAAGCGAGAAGAGGCAATCAGCCCCAGCATTTT. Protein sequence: CASSGFVKARRGNQPQHF.

CDR3 in DNA: TGTGCCAGCAGCCCACAGGGGGCCCCCTACGAGCAGTACTTC. As protein: CASSPQGAPYEQYF. This chain joins TRBV7-9 and TRBJ2-7; TRBD1 agrees at 9 bases. The germline V gene encodes CDR1 SEHNR and CDR2 FQNEAQ (reference sequence). V lost 5 bases to trimming and J lost 2 bases; unmatched junction nucleotides: 4. The CDR3 has 14 amino acids. Filled out from reference TRBV7-9 and TRBJ2-7, the complete variable domain reads DTGVSQNPRHKITKRGQNVTFRCDPISEHNRLYWYRQTLGQGPEFLTYFQNEAQLEKSRLLSDRFSAERPKGSFSTLEIQRTEQGDSAMYLCASSPQGAPYEQYFGPGTRLTVT.

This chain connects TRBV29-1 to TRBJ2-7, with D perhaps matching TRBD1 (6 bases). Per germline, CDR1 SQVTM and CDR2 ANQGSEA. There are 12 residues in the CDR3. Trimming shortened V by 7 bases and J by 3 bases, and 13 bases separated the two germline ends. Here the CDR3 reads CSAQTDSYEQYF. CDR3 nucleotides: TGCAGCGCCCAGACGGACAGCTACGAGCAGTACTTC.

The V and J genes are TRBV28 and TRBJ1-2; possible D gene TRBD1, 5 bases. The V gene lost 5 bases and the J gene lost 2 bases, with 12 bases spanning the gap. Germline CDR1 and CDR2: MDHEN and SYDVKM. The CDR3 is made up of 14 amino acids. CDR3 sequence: CASSPMTANYGYTF. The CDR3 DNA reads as TGTGCCAGCAGTCCGATGACAGCAAACTATGGCTACACCTTC.

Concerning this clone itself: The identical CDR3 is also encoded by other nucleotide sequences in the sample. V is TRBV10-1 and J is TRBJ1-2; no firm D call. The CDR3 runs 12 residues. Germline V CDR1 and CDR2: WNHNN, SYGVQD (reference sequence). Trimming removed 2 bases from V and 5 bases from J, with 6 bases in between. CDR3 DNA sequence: TGCGCCAGCAGTGAGGGGAGTTATGGCTACACCTTC. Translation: CASSEGSYGYTF.

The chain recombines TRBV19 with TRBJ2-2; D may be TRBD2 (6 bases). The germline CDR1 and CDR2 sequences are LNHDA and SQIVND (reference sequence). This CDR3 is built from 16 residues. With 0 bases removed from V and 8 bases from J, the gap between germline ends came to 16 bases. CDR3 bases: TGTGCCAGTAGTATAGAAGCGACCCGGGGGACGGGGGAGCTGTTTTTT. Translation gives CASSIEATRGTGELFF.

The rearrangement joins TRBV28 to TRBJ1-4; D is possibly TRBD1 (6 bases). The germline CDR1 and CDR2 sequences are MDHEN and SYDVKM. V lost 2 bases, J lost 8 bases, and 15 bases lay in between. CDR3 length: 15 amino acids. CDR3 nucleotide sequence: TGTGCCAGCAGTTTAGTACAGGGATCTGTGGAAAAACTGTTTTTT. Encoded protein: CASSLVQGSVEKLFF.

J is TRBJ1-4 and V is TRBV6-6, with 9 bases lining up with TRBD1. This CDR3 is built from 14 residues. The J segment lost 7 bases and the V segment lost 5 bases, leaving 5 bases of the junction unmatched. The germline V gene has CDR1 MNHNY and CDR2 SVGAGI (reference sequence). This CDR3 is CASSLDRGIEKLFF. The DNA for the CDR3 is TGTGCCAGCAGTCTGGACAGGGGAATTGAAAAACTGTTTTTT.

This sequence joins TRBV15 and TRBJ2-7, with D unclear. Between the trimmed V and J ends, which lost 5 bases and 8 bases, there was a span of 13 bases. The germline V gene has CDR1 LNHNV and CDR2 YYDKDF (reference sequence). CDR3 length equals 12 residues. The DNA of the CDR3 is TGTGCCACCAGCGGTGTCCCCCAAAAGCAGTACTTC. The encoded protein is CATSGVPQKQYF.

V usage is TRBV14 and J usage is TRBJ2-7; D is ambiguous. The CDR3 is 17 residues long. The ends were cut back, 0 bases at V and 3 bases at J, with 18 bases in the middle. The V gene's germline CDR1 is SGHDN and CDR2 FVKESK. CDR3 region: CASSQDLGPRSVYEQYF. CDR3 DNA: TGTGCCAGCAGCCAAGATTTAGGGCCCCGTTCAGTCTACGAGCAGTACTTC.